Detailed here is one T cell receptor (beta chain). Its antigen remains unknown. Generated by immunoSEQ multiplex PCR, the TCRdb table keeps only in-frame clones and is missing some. Found here are 69,000 or so clones, roughly 91% of them singletons; the top ten hold 4.8%. The data derive from a study of T cell responses to AZD1222 COVID-19 vaccine. General observations from the study: There were repertoire samples only from the period after the peak T cell response.

This CDR3 has 18 amino acids. Per the germline V gene, CDR1 is SGHAT and CDR2 is FQNNGV. Trimming stripped 1 base from V and 0 bases from J, with 13 bases between. Source: peripheral blood, taken 28 days after the second dose of the MenACWY control vaccine. This sequence joins TRBV11-2 and TRBJ1-6; D gene ambiguous. This clonotype was obtained from an adult who received the MenACWY meningococcal vaccine as a control. The DNA for the CDR3 is TGTGCCAGCAGCTTAGCGTTTGCAGTTGGCTCCTATAATTCACCCCTCCACTTT. Its translation is CASSLAFAVGSYNSPLHF.